This TCR beta chain was recovered during a study of blood T cell repertoires in COVID-19. Whole-study context: Spain, Italy and the United States supplied samples that represented acute and convalescent COVID-19.

With respect to this clone: One junction end disagrees with the germline gene, perhaps due to a read error.

Authors' methods: Estimates of nucleated cell counts were drawn from the amplification of reference gene primers. The protocol was immunoSEQ multiplex PCR, while the TCRdb copy is restricted to in-frame clones and leaves out a portion. V and J calls and clone size are those listed in that table; D and trimming were worked out from the DNA. The sample records 78,000 or so clones, 87% being singletons. This CDR3 region has 15 residues. The germline V gene encodes CDR1 SGHVS and CDR2 FNYEAQ. This TCR was recovered from a woman between 50 and 59 years old with acute or convalescent COVID-19. The chain is built from TRBV7-6 and TRBJ2-7; 8 bases line up with TRBD2. The sequencing input was peripheral blood. CDR3 DNA sequence: TGTGCCAGCAGCTACATAGCGGGACCCTCCCACGAGCAGTACTTC. Residues: CASSYIAGPSHEQYF. The entire variable domain, with the rest obtained from reference TRBV7-6 and TRBJ2-7, is as follows: GAGVSQSPRYKVTKRGQDVALRCDPISGHVSLYWYRQALGQGPEFLTYFNYEAQQDKSGLPNDRFSAERPEGSISTLTIQRTEQRDSAMYRCASSYIAGPSHEQYFGPGTRLTVT.